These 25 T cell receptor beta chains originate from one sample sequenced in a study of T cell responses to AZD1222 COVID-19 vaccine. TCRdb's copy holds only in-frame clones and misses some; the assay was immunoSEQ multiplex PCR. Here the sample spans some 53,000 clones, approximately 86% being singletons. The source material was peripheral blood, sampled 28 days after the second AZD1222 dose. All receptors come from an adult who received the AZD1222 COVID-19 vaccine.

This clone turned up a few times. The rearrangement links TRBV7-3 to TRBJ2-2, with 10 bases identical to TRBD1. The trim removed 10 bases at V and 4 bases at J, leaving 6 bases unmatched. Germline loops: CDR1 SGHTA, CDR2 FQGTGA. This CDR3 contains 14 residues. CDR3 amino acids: CATRQGAVTGELFF. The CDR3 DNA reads TGTGCCACCCGACAGGGGGCGGTCACCGGGGAGCTGTTTTTT.

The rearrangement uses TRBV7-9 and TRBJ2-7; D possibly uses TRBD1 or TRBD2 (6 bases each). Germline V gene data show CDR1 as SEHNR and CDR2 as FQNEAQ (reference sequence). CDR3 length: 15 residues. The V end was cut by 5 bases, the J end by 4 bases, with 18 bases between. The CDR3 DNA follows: TGTGCCAGCAGCCCGGACGGGGGCCTTCGGTACGAGCAGTACTTC. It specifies CASSPDGGLRYEQYF. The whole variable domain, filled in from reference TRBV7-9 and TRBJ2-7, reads DTGVSQNPRHKITKRGQNVTFRCDPISEHNRLYWYRQTLGQGPEFLTYFQNEAQLEKSRLLSDRFSAERPKGSFSTLEIQRTEQGDSAMYLCASSPDGGLRYEQYFGPGTRLTVT.

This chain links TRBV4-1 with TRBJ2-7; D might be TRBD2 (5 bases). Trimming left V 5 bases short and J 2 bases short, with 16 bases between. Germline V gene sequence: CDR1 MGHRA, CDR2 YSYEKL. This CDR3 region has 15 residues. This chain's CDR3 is CASSERTQVTYEQYF. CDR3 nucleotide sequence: TGCGCCAGCAGCGAAAGGACTCAAGTTACCTACGAGCAGTACTTC.

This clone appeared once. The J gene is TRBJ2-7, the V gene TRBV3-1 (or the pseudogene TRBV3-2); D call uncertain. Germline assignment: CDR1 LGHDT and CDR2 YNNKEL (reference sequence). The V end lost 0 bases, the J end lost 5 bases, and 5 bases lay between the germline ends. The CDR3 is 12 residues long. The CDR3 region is CASSQDRHEQYF. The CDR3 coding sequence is TGTGCCAGCAGCCAAGATAGGCACGAGCAGTACTTC.

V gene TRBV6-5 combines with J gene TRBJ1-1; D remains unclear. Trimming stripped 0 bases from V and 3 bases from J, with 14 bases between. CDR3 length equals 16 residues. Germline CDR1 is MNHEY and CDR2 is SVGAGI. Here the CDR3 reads CASSYSIGELYTEAFF. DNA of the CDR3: TGTGCCAGCAGTTACTCGATCGGTGAGTTGTACACTGAAGCTTTCTTT.

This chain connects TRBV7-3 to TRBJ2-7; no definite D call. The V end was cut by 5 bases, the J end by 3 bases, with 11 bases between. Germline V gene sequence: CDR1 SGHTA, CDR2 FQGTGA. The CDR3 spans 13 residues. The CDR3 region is CASSPGPDYEQYF. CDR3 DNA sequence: TGTGCCAGCAGCCCCGGCCCCGACTACGAGCAGTACTTC.

The CDR3 DNA is TGTGCCAGCAGTGAAGGGGGTCGGTCTGGGGCCAACGTCCTGACTTTC. It codes for CASSEGGRSGANVLTF. The chain employs TRBV2 and TRBJ2-6; D gene uncertain. Germline CDR1 is SNHLY and CDR2 is FYNNEI. CDR3 length equals 16 residues. Trimming took off 1 base at V and 1 base at J, with 8 bases between the two ends.

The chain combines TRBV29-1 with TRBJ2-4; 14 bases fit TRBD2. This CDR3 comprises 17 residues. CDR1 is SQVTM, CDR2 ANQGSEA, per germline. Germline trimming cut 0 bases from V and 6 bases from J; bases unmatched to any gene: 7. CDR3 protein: CSVEDGLAGGLGNIQYF. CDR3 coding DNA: TGCAGCGTTGAAGACGGACTAGCGGGAGGTCTCGGAAACATTCAGTACTTC. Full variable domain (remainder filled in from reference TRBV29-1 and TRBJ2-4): SAVISQKPSRDICQRGTSLTIQCQVDSQVTMMFWYRQQPGQSLTLIATANQGSEATYESGFVIDKFPISRPNLTFSTLTVSNMSPEDSSIYLCSVEDGLAGGLGNIQYFGAGTRLSVL.

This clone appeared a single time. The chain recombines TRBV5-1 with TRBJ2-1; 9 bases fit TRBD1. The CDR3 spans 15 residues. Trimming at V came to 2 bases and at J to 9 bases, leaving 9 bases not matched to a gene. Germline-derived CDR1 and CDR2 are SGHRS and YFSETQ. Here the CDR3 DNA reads TGCGCCAGCAGCTTTGGACCTACAGGGGGCGGTGAGCAGTTCTTC. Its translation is CASSFGPTGGGEQFF. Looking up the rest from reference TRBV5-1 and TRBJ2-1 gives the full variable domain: KAGVTQTPRYLIKTRGQQVTLSCSPISGHRSVSWYQQTPGQGLQFLFEYFSETQRNKGNFPGRFSGRQFSNSRSEMNVSTLELGDSALYLCASSFGPTGGGEQFFGPGTRLTVL.

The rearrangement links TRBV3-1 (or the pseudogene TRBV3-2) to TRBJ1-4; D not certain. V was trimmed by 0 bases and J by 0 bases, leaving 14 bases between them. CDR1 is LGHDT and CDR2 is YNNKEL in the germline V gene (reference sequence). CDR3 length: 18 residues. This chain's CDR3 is CASSQEPWADATNEKLFF. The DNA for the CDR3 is TGTGCCAGCAGCCAAGAGCCCTGGGCAGATGCAACTAATGAAAAACTGTTTTTT.

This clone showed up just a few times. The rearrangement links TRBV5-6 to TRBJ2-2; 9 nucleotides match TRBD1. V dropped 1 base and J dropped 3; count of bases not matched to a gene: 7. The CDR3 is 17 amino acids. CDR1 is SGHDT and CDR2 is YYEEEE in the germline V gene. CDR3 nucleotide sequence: TGTGCCAGCAGCTTGCCCCCGGGACAGGGCGACACCGGGGAGCTGTTTTTT. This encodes CASSLPPGQGDTGELFF.

CDR3 sequence reads: CASSFFTPGTGANVLTF. CDR3 DNA: TGTGCCAGCAGTTTCTTTACACCGGGGACTGGGGCCAACGTCCTGACTTTC. This chain joins TRBV28 and TRBJ2-6, with a possible D match to TRBD2 (5 bases). This CDR3 comprises 17 residues. Germline values: CDR1 MDHEN, CDR2 SYDVKM. V dropped 3 bases and J dropped 2 bases, with 14 bases sitting between them.

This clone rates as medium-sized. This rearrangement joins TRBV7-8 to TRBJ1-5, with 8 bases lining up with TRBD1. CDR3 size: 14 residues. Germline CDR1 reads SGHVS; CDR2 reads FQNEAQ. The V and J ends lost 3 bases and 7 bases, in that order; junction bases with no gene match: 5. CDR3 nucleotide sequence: TGTGCCAGCAGCTTTGGACAGGGCAGGCAGCCCCAGCATTTT. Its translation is CASSFGQGRQPQHF.

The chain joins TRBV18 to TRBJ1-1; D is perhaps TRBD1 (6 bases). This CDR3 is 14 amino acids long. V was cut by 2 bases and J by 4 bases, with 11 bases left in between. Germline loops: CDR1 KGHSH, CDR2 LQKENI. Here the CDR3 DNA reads TGTGCCAGCTCACCAGAGACAGGCGGCACTGAAGCTTTCTTT. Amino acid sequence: CASSPETGGTEAFF.

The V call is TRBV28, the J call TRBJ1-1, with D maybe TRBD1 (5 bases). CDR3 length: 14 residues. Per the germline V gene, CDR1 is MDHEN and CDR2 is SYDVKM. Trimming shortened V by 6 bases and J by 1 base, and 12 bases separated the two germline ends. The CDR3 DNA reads TGTGCCAGCAGGGAACAGGTTCGGAACACTGAAGCTTTCTTT. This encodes CASREQVRNTEAFF.

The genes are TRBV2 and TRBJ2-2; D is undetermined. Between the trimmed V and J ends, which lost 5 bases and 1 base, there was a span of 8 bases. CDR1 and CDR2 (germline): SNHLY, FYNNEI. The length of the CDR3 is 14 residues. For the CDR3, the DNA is TGTGCCAGCAGTAATAGCCGGAACACCGGGGAGCTGTTTTTT. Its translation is CASSNSRNTGELFF.

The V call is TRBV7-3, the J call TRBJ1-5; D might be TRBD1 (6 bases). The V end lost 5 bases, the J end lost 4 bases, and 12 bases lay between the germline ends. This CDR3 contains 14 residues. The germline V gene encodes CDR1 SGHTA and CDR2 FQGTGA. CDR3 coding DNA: TGTGCCAGCAGCCGAGGGGGACCTAATCAGCCCCAGCATTTT. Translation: CASSRGGPNQPQHF. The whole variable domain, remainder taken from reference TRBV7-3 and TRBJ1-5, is GAGVSQTPSNKVTEKGKYVELRCDPISGHTALYWYRQSLGQGPEFLIYFQGTGAADDSGLPNDRFFAVRPEGSVSTLKIQRTERGDSAVYLCASSRGGPNQPQHFGDGTRLSIL.

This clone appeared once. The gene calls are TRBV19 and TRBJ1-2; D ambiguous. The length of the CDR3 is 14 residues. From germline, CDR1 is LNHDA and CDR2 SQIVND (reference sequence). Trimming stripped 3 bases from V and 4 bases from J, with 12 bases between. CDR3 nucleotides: TGTGCCAGTAGTATTGGTGGGCGAAGCTATGGCTACACCTTC. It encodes CASSIGGRSYGYTF.

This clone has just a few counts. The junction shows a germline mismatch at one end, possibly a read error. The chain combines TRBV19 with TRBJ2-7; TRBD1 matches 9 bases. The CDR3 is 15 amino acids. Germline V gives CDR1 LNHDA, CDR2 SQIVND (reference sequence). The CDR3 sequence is CASSIPGQGSHEQYF. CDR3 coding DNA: TGTGCCAGTAGTATACCGGGACAGGGCTCCCACGAGCAGTACTTC. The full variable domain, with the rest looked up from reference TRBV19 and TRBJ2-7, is DGGITQSPKYLFRKEGQNVTLSCEQNLNHDAMYWYRQDPGQGLRLIYYSQIVNDFQKGDIAEGYSVSREKKESFPLTVTSAQKNPTAFYLCASSIPGQGSHEQYFGPGTRLTVT.

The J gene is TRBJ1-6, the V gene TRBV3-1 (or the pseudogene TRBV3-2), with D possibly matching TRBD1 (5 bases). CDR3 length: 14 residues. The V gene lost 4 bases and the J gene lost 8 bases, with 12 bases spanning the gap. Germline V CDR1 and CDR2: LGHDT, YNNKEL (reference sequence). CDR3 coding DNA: TGTGCCAGCAGCCCAATGGGCAGGGATTCACCCCTCCACTTT. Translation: CASSPMGRDSPLHF.

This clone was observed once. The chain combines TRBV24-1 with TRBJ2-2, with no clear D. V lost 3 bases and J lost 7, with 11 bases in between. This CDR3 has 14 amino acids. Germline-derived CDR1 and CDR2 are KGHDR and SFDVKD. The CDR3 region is CATSDPIVGGELFF. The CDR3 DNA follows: TGTGCCACCAGTGATCCCATTGTGGGCGGGGAGCTGTTTTTT.

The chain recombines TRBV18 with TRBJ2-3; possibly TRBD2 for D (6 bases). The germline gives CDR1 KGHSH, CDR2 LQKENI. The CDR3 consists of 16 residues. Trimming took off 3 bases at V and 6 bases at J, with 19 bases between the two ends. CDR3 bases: TGTGCCAGCTCACCCCCCCTAGGAGGGAGAGCGGATACGCAGTATTTT. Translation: CASSPPLGGRADTQYF.

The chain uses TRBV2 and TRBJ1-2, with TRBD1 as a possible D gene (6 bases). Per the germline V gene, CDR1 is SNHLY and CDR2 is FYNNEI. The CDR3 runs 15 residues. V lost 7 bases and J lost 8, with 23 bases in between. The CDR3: CASIPWGTFNTGYTF. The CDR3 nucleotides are TGTGCCAGCATCCCATGGGGGACATTCAACACGGGCTACACCTTC.

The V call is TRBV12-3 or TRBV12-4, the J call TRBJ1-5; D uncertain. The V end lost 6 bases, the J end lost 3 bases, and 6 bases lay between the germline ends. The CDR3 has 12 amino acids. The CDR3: CASRKSNQPQHF. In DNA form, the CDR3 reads TGTGCCAGCAGAAAGTCCAATCAGCCCCAGCATTTT.

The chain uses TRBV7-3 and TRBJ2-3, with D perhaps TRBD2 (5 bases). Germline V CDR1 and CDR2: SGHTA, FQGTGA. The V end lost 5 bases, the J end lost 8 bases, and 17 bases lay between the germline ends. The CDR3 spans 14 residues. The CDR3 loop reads CASSNTGGGGTQYF. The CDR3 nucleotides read TGTGCCAGCAGCAATACCGGTGGAGGAGGTACGCAGTATTTT.